The clone carrying this T cell receptor beta chain was seen only a few times. What it binds is unknown. Germline V gene data show CDR1 as LNHDA and CDR2 as SQIVND (reference sequence). With 3 bases removed from V and 7 bases from J, the gap between germline ends came to 13 bases. This CDR3 has 14 amino acids. Both 60 Vbeta primers and 13 Jbeta primers went into the PCR. Sequencing used immunoSEQ multiplex PCR; TCRdb keeps in-frame clones, though not all of them. Counted here are about 130,000 clones, 65% to 90% occurring once; the ten biggest clones make up roughly 1.2%. This entry is derived from a study of cytomegalovirus exposure and HLA in healthy donors. About the research overall: When 350 to 500 donors were genotyped, roughly 82% of them were found to fall in the Caucasian-associated ancestry cluster.

Overall study findings and caveats: Later analysis identified 15,000 to 20,000 TCR beta sequences associated with HLA alleles, using a false discovery rate threshold of 0.05. As confirmed in vitro, three CMV-associated chains were specific for CMV antigens. Sequence variants that were highly shared formed a cluster that was likely a sequencing artifact.

The sequence came from a girl aged 2 to 9 in good health and CMV-seronegative. The chain couples TRBV19 to TRBJ2-1; D not resolved. Sequences were obtained from PBMCs. The DNA for the CDR3 is TGTGCCAGTAGTATGGGCCAGTCTCCTAATGAGCAGTTCTTC. Protein: CASSMGQSPNEQFF.